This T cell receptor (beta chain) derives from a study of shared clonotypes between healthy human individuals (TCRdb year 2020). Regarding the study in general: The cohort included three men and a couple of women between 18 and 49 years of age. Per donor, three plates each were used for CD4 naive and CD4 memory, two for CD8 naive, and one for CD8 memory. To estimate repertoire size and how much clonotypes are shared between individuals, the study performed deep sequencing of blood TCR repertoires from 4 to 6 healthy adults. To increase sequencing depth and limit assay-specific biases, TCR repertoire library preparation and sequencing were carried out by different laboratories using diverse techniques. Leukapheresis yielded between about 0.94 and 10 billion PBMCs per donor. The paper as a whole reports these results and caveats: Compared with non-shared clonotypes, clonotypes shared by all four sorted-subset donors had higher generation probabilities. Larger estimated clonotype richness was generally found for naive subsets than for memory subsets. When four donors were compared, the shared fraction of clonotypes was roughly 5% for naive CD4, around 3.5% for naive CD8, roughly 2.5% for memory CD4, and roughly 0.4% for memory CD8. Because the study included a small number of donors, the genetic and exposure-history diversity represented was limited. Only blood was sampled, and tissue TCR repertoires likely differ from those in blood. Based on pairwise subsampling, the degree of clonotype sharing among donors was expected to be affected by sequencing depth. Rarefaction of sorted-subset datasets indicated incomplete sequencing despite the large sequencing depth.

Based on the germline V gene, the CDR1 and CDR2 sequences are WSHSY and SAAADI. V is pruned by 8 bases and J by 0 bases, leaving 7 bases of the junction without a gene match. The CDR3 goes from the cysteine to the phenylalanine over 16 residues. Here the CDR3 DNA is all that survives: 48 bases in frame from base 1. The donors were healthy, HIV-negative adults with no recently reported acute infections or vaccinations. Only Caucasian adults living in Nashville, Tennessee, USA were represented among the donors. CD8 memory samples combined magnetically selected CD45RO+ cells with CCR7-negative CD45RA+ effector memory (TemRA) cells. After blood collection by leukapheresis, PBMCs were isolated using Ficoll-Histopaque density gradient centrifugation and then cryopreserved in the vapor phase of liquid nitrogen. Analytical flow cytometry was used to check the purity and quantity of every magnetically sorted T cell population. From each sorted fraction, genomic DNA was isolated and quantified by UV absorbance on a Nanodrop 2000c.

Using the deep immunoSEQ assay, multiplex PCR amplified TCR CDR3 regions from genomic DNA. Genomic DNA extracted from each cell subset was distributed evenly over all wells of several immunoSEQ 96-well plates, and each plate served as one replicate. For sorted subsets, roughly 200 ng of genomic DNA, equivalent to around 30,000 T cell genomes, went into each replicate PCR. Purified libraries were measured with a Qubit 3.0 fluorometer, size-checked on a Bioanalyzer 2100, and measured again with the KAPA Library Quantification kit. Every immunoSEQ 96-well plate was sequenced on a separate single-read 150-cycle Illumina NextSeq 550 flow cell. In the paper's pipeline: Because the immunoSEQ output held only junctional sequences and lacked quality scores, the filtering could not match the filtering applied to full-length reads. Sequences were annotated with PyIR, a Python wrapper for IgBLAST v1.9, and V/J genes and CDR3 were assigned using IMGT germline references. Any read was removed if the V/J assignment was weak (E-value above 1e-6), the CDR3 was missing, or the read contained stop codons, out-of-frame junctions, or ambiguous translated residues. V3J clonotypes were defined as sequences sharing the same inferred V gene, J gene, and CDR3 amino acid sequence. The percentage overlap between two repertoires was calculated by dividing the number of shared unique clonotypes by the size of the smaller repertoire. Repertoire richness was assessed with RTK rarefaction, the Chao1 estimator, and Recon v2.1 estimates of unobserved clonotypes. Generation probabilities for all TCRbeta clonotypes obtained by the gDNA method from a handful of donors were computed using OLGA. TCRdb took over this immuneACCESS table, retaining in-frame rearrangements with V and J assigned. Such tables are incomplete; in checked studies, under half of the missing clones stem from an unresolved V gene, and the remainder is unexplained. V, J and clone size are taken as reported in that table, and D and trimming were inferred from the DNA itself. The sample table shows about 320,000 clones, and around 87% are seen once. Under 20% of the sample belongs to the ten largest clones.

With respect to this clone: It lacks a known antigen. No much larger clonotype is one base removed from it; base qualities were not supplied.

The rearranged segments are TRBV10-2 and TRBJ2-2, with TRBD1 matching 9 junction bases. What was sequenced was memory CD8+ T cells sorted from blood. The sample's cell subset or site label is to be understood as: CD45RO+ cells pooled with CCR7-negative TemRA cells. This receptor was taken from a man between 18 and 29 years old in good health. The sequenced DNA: TGCGCCAGCGGGACAGGGAGCACCGCGAACACCGGGGAGCTGTTTTTT. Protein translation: CASGTGSTANTGELFF.